The 28 T cell receptor beta chains below all came from one sample that was sequenced in a study of blood T cell repertoires in COVID-19. Assay used: immunoSEQ multiplex PCR; TCRdb lists only in-frame clones, some missing. The table lists over 80,000 clones, 86% of them singletons. Sequenced sample: peripheral blood. These receptors were taken from a man in his fifties with acute or convalescent COVID-19.

This chain links TRBV18 with TRBJ1-2, with 8 bases fitting TRBD1. CDR3 length equals 15 residues. From germline, CDR1 is KGHSH and CDR2 LQKENI. V dropped 3 bases and J dropped 7; count of bases not matched to a gene: 10. CDR3 amino acids: CASSPSGTGGGGYTF. Written as DNA, the CDR3 is TGTGCCAGCTCACCGTCCGGGACAGGTGGGGGTGGCTACACCTTC.

The rearrangement joins TRBV5-1 to TRBJ1-1; 8 bases line up with TRBD1. The CDR3 spans 15 residues. Per germline, CDR1 SGHRS and CDR2 YFSETQ. J lost 1 base, V lost 7 bases, and 9 bases had no gene match. CDR3 sequence reads: CASGTGPGRNTEAFF. CDR3 nucleotides: TGCGCCAGCGGGACAGGCCCGGGGAGGAACACTGAAGCTTTCTTT.

The gene calls are TRBV24-1 and TRBJ1-2, with a tentative D call TRBD1 (6 bases). The V and J ends lost 2 bases and 6 bases respectively, with 15 bases between them. The CDR3 consists of 15 residues. The germline V gene has CDR1 KGHDR and CDR2 SFDVKD. The CDR3 DNA is TGTGCCACCAGTGATTCAGCTACAGGGCCGGATGGCTACACCTTC. This codes for CATSDSATGPDGYTF.

The chain is built from TRBV11-3 and TRBJ2-7; 7 bases are shared with TRBD2. Looked up from germline, CDR1 is SGHNT and CDR2 is YENEEA. The V and J ends lost 1 base and 6 bases, in that order; junction bases with no gene match: 0. This CDR3 comprises 12 residues. The CDR3 is CASSLGGGEQYF. DNA of the CDR3: TGTGCCAGCAGCTTAGGCGGGGGCGAGCAGTACTTC.

V and J are TRBV5-1 and TRBJ1-1; D not resolved. CDR1 SGHRS and CDR2 YFSETQ come from the germline V gene. Trimming took 0 bases from V and 5 from J, leaving 14 bases between them. CDR3 length: 15 residues. Here the CDR3 reads CASSLDPQVETEAFF. DNA of the CDR3: TGCGCCAGCAGCTTGGACCCCCAAGTAGAAACTGAAGCTTTCTTT.

The table lists this clone with a few counts. The rearrangement links TRBV19 to TRBJ2-7; tentative D call: TRBD1 (7 bases). V lost 6 bases and J lost 7, with 19 bases in between. Germline V lookup: CDR1 LNHDA, CDR2 SQIVND (reference sequence). This CDR3 has 14 amino acids. The DNA of the CDR3 is TGTGCCAGTAGATTCCAGTACCAGGGGGGAGAGCAGTACTTC. Translation: CASRFQYQGGEQYF.

The chain has TRBV11-3 and TRBJ2-3; 10 bases agree with TRBD2. Trimming removed 3 bases from V and 2 bases from J; junction bases left unmatched: 2. The germline V gene has CDR1 SGHNT and CDR2 YENEEA. The CDR3 is 15 amino acids. CDR3: CASSLLAGDTDTQYF. The CDR3 region has the DNA TGTGCCAGCAGCTTGCTAGCGGGGGACACAGATACGCAGTATTTT.

The J gene is TRBJ2-1, the V gene TRBV6-5; TRBD1 might be the D (6 bases). Germline lookup yields CDR1 MNHEY and CDR2 SVGAGI. V lost 3 bases and J 8 bases, leaving 8 bases between the germline ends. CDR3 size: 12 residues. CDR3 region: CASSYHRDEQFF. As DNA, the CDR3 is TGTGCCAGCAGTTATCACAGGGATGAGCAGTTCTTC.

The chain combines TRBV5-1 with TRBJ1-1, with D unresolved. This CDR3 is 15 amino acids long. The germline V gene has CDR1 SGHRS and CDR2 YFSETQ. Trimming shortened V by 1 base and J by 2 bases, and 12 bases separated the two germline ends. CDR3 in amino acids: CASSLRPNSNTEAFF. The DNA for the CDR3 is TGCGCCAGCAGCTTGAGGCCTAACAGCAACACTGAAGCTTTCTTT.

V is TRBV6-2 or TRBV6-3 and J is TRBJ2-7; tentative D call: TRBD1 (5 bases). V lost 6 bases and J 0 bases, leaving 15 bases between the germline ends. The CDR3 sequence is 15 residues long. Germline CDR1 MNHEY, CDR2 SVGEGT. The CDR3: CASSQKGFSSYEQYF. As DNA, the CDR3 is TGTGCCAGCAGCCAAAAGGGGTTTTCCTCCTACGAGCAGTACTTC.

This clone was counted once. The genes are TRBV9 and TRBJ1-1; D perhaps matches TRBD1 (5 bases). With 4 bases removed from V and 1 base from J, the gap between germline ends came to 20 bases. The CDR3 has 17 residues. Germline V gene sequence: CDR1 SGDLS, CDR2 YYNGEE. CDR3 protein: CASSKEIGGRGNTEAFF. The CDR3 nucleotides read TGTGCCAGCAGCAAAGAGATCGGGGGTCGGGGGAACACTGAAGCTTTCTTT.

The genes are TRBV11-3 and TRBJ2-3, with D perhaps TRBD2 (6 bases). With 5 bases removed from V and 0 bases from J, the gap between germline ends came to 12 bases. CDR3 length: 15 amino acids. Germline V gene sequence: CDR1 SGHNT, CDR2 YENEEA. The CDR3 region has the DNA TGTGCCAGCAGCCCCCGGGCGGGGAGCACAGATACGCAGTATTTT. This sequence encodes CASSPRAGSTDTQYF.

This chain links TRBV6-6 with TRBJ1-2; maybe TRBD1 (6 bases). CDR3 length: 14 amino acids. Germline CDR1 MNHNY, CDR2 SVGAGI (reference sequence). Between the trimmed V and J ends, which lost 7 bases and 4 bases, there was a span of 16 bases. This CDR3 is CASTKGGYGYGYTF. The CDR3 coding sequence is TGTGCCAGCACCAAAGGGGGTTACGGCTATGGCTACACCTTC.

This chain connects TRBV12-3 or TRBV12-4 to TRBJ1-1, with 8 bases matching TRBD1. The CDR3 length is 13 residues. V was clipped by 3 bases and J by 7 bases; unmatched bases: 4. CDR3 in DNA: TGTGCCAGCAGTTTTACCGGGACAGGTGAAGCTTTCTTT. This gives the protein CASSFTGTGEAFF.

Many counts were recorded for this clone. This chain links TRBV6-5 with TRBJ2-7, with D possibly being TRBD2 (5 bases). The CDR3 has 16 amino acids. From germline, CDR1 is MNHEY and CDR2 SVGAGI. V was cut by 2 bases and J by 2 bases, with 16 bases left in between. Here the CDR3 reads CASSYPRRETTYEQYF. The CDR3 DNA reads TGTGCCAGCAGTTACCCGAGAAGGGAGACAACCTACGAGCAGTACTTC.

V usage is TRBV5-1 and J usage is TRBJ2-3, with D possibly TRBD2 on 6 matching bases. Germline V gives CDR1 SGHRS, CDR2 YFSETQ. CDR3 length: 15 amino acids. V lost 1 base and J 4 bases, leaving 13 bases between the germline ends. The CDR3 coding sequence is TGCGCCAGCAGCTTGACGGGAGTACCCGCAGATACGCAGTATTTT. It translates to CASSLTGVPADTQYF. Filled out from reference TRBV5-1 and TRBJ2-3, the complete variable domain reads KAGVTQTPRYLIKTRGQQVTLSCSPISGHRSVSWYQQTPGQGLQFLFEYFSETQRNKGNFPGRFSGRQFSNSRSEMNVSTLELGDSALYLCASSLTGVPADTQYFGPGTRLTVL.

A single count supports this clone. The rearrangement links TRBV7-9 to TRBJ2-5; TRBD1 aligns across 7 bases. From germline, CDR1 is SEHNR and CDR2 FQNEAQ (reference sequence). With 5 bases clipped from V and 4 bases from J, the junction kept 7 bases outside the gene matches. The CDR3 is 14 amino acids. CDR3 nucleotide sequence: TGTGCCAGCAGCCCGACAGGGATGGGAGAGACCCAGTACTTC. Its protein product is CASSPTGMGETQYF.

The V call is TRBV27, the J call TRBJ1-2, with 7 positions matching TRBD1. Germline assignment: CDR1 MNHEY and CDR2 SMNVEV (reference sequence). The CDR3 covers 13 residues. With V trimmed by 5 bases and J by 1 base, 1 base remained unmatched. The CDR3 nucleotides are TGTGCCAGCAGTAGACAGGGTAACTATGGCTACACCTTC. It yields the protein CASSRQGNYGYTF.

V and J are TRBV6-5 and TRBJ2-7; 8 bases match TRBD1. With 4 bases clipped from V and 5 bases from J, the junction kept 7 bases outside the gene matches. CDR1 is MNHEY and CDR2 is SVGAGI in the germline V gene. The CDR3 has 14 residues. The CDR3 sequence is CASSSRQGPDEQYF. The CDR3 coding sequence is TGTGCCAGCAGTTCCCGACAGGGGCCGGACGAGCAGTACTTC.

V gene TRBV2 combines with J gene TRBJ1-5, with 8 positions matching TRBD1. CDR3 size: 16 residues. CDR1 SNHLY and CDR2 FYNNEI come from the germline V gene. V lost 8 bases to trimming and J lost 1 base; unmatched junction nucleotides: 10. CDR3 nucleotide sequence: TGTGCCAGCTACCTCCAGGGACAGGCAAGCAATCAGCCCCAGCATTTT. Translated, it gives CASYLQGQASNQPQHF.

The rearrangement links TRBV27 to TRBJ2-7, with 9 bases fitting TRBD1. V gave up 9 bases and J gave up 6 bases; unmatched junction bases: 3. Per germline, CDR1 MNHEY and CDR2 SMNVEV (reference sequence). The CDR3 runs to 11 residues. The CDR3 protein is CASSTGGEQYF. CDR3 bases: TGTGCCAGTTCGACAGGGGGCGAGCAGTACTTC.

The gene calls are TRBV12-5 and TRBJ1-3; D is possibly TRBD1 (5 bases). Trimming cost V 10 bases and J 8 bases, with 18 bases left between them. Looked up from germline, CDR1 is LGHNT and CDR2 is FRNRAP. The CDR3 contains 13 residues. The DNA of the CDR3 is TGTGCTACCAAAGACAGCAATCTGGACACCATATATTTT. It translates to CATKDSNLDTIYF.

This chain links TRBV2 with TRBJ2-5; D may be TRBD1 (6 bases). Trimming stripped 7 bases from V and 3 bases from J, with 12 bases between. CDR1 SNHLY and CDR2 FYNNEI come from the germline V gene. The CDR3 has 13 residues. The CDR3 nucleotides are TGTGCCAGCACCAGGGGAAAAGAAGAGACCCAGTACTTC. It yields the protein CASTRGKEETQYF.

The CDR3 region is CAIRTTGDNSPLHF. As DNA, the CDR3 is TGTGCCATCAGAACGACAGGGGATAATTCACCCCTCCACTTT. This chain links TRBV10-3 with TRBJ1-6; 8 bases line up with TRBD1. The V gene end was trimmed by 6 bases and the J gene end by 5 bases; junction bases not matched to a gene: 3. The CDR3 consists of 14 residues. CDR1 is ENHRY and CDR2 is SYGVKD in the germline V gene.

The genes are TRBV6-2 or TRBV6-3 and TRBJ2-2; no definite D call. The germline V and J ends were trimmed by 4 bases and 0 bases, with 12 bases remaining between them. Germline V gene sequence: CDR1 MNHEY, CDR2 SVGEGT. The CDR3 has 16 residues. In DNA form, the CDR3 reads TGTGCCAGCAGTTTAAACAGTCCGACGAACACCGGGGAGCTGTTTTTT. Translated: CASSLNSPTNTGELFF.

This rearrangement joins TRBV5-3 to TRBJ1-5; weak D call: TRBD1 (6 bases). TRBV5-3 is an open reading frame, and its role is uncertain. The ends were cut back, 4 bases at V and 2 bases at J, with 16 bases in the middle. The CDR3 spans 16 residues. The CDR3, as DNA: TGTGCCAGAAGCGTGGACTACAGGGTGGGCAATCAGCCCCAGCATTTT. This translates into CARSVDYRVGNQPQHF.

V usage is TRBV29-1 and J usage is TRBJ1-3; the match to TRBD1 covers 7 bases. V lost 4 bases to trimming and J lost 9 bases; unmatched junction nucleotides: 3. The CDR3 totals 11 residues. CDR1 is SQVTM and CDR2 is ANQGSEA in the germline V gene. This CDR3 reads CSVGQGGTIYF. As DNA, the CDR3 is TGCAGCGTTGGACAGGGAGGCACCATATATTTT.

This clone has only a few counts. The chain combines TRBV11-3 with TRBJ1-2, with 11 bases identical to TRBD1. The CDR3 runs to 15 residues. V lost 8 bases and J lost 8; bases outside the gene matches: 13. Germline V gene sequence: CDR1 SGHNT, CDR2 YENEEA. This CDR3 reads CASGNPGQGVRGYTF. The CDR3 bases are TGTGCCAGCGGCAACCCGGGACAGGGGGTGAGAGGCTACACCTTC.